This T cell receptor beta chain was found in a study of beta chain features in type 1 diabetes. The study's findings and limits: Moderately but significantly shorter TCRB CDR3s were found in Type 1 diabetes patients in all four CD4+ subsets. VDJ junctions from patients with type 1 diabetes contained fewer insertions and more deletions. Among patients, naive, central memory and Treg TCRB repertoires appeared more similar than among healthy donors.

This clone was seen a handful of times. Its antigen is as yet unknown. Expressed TCRB transcripts were sequenced because the entire RNA isolate underwent reverse transcription. Sequenced by immunoSEQ multiplex PCR; TCRdb stores in-frame clones only, minus some. The sample includes roughly 250,000 clones, around 21% seen only once; the top ten take around 0.028%. The sequence was collected from a middle-aged woman with type 1 diabetes. Sequencing was carried out using naive CD4+ T cells from blood.

The CDR3 spells CASSASLGRVDYNEQFF. The CDR3 coding sequence is TGTGCCAGCAGTGCCTCCTTAGGGAGGGTCGACTACAATGAGCAGTTCTTC. The chain links TRBV7-9 to TRBJ2-1, with TRBD2 matching over 7 bases. CDR1 SEHNR and CDR2 FQNEAQ come from the germline V gene (reference sequence). This CDR3 region has 17 residues. With V trimmed by 6 bases and J by 3 bases, 14 bases remained unmatched.